The entry below gives a single TCR beta chain sequence along with its context. Its antigen is still unknown. The data were obtained in a study of T cell responses to AZD1222 COVID-19 vaccine. The study, taken as a whole, reports: Spike-specific TCRs gained breadth and depth after people received two AZD1222 doses. Only six or seven AZD1222 recipients tested seropositive at baseline. Most donors were white British, females outnumbered males, and clonal diversity was possibly underestimated. Spike regions recognized by vaccine-associated CD4 TCRs spanned the protein, led by 160-218 and 743-854.

Trimming took 6 bases from V and 4 from J, leaving 17 bases between them. The CDR3 is made up of 15 amino acids. CDR1 is MNHEY, CDR2 SVGEGT, per germline. The repertoire was sequenced with immunoSEQ multiplex PCR; TCRdb's copy has only in-frame clones and lacks some. The sample lists more than 85,000 clones; 91% were seen once. The source material was peripheral blood, sampled on day 0 of AZD1222 vaccination. The rearrangement joins TRBV6-2 or TRBV6-3 to TRBJ2-3; TRBD2 might be the D (5 bases). The origin of this receptor is an adult in good health. CDR3 in DNA: TGTGCCAGCAGCTCCGGGGATACGAGCGCAGATACGCAGTATTTT. It codes for CASSSGDTSADTQYF.